The TCR beta chain described here comes from a study of T-cell reconstitution after alpha-beta-depleted transplantation in children. The library targeted TCRbeta and was prepared with unique molecular identifiers. TCRdb itself ran the PCR reads through MiXCR, one entry per CDR3 protein. The sample carries 450,000 to 500,000 distinct CDR3 sequences, around 12% recorded once. This receptor was identified in a human donor who donated a stem cell graft to a child with combined immunodeficiency. The material was PBMCs from the stem cell graft donor, obtained from the stem cell graft.

This chain's CDR3 is CASSPEPFSYNEQFF. CDR3 in DNA: TGCGCCAGCAGCCCTGAGCCTTTCTCCTACAATGAGCAGTTCTTC. The chain recombines TRBV5-1 with TRBJ2-1; D call uncertain. This CDR3 region has 15 residues. The germline V gene has CDR1 SGHRS and CDR2 YFSETQ. Trimming took 4 bases from V and 0 from J, leaving 11 bases between them.